The 23 T cell receptor beta chains listed next were all sequenced from one sample in a study of blood T cell repertoires in COVID-19. Profiling relied on immunoSEQ multiplex PCR, and the TCRdb table lists in-frame clones only, not all of them. This table has about 84,000 clones, around 80% appearing once. The sample was peripheral blood. Receptors originate from a man at least 80 years old with active or convalescent COVID-19.

V and J are TRBV25-1 and TRBJ1-3; D may be TRBD1 (6 bases). Germline CDR1 MGHDK, CDR2 SYGVNS. This CDR3 spans 13 amino acids. V lost 11 bases and J lost 3, with 14 bases in between. The CDR3 coding sequence is TGTGCCTCAACAGGGTATTATGGAAACACCATATATTTT. It encodes CASTGYYGNTIYF. Looking up the rest from reference TRBV25-1 and TRBJ1-3 gives the full variable domain: EADIYQTPRYLVIGTGKKITLECSQTMGHDKMYWYQQDPGMELHLIHYSYGVNSTEKGDLSSESTVSRIRTEHFPLTLESARPSHTSQYLCASTGYYGNTIYFGEGSWLTVV.

This chain connects TRBV9 to TRBJ2-5; 10 bases are a match to TRBD1. Looked up from germline, CDR1 is SGDLS and CDR2 is YYNGEE. V was clipped by 3 bases and J by 5 bases; unmatched bases: 7. CDR3 length: 15 residues. In DNA, the CDR3 is TGTGCCAGCAGCGATGGGACAGGGGTGGGTGAGACCCAGTACTTC. Amino acids: CASSDGTGVGETQYF.

This clone has a handful of counts. The same CDR3 also results from other DNA sequences found in this sample. The V gene is TRBV27, the J gene TRBJ1-2; D is uncertain. Trimming cost V 4 bases and J 3 bases, with 9 bases left between them. Germline V gene data show CDR1 as MNHEY and CDR2 as SMNVEV (reference sequence). The CDR3 runs 13 residues. The CDR3 nucleotides are TGTGCCAGCAGTTATCGGGGTTACTATGGCTACACCTTC. As protein: CASSYRGYYGYTF.

The J gene is TRBJ2-2, the V gene TRBV6-5, with a tentative D call TRBD2 (5 bases). CDR3 length: 15 amino acids. Germline V gene lookup returns CDR1 MNHEY and CDR2 SVGAGI. Between the trimmed V and J ends, which lost 3 bases and 6 bases, there was a span of 14 bases. The CDR3 nucleotides are TGTGCCAGCAGTTATGAGGGATCAAGGCCCGGGGAGCTGTTTTTT. Translation: CASSYEGSRPGELFF.

The genes are TRBV5-1 and TRBJ1-2; 7 bases agree with TRBD1. The V segment lost 1 base and the J segment 0 bases; nucleotides outside the gene matches: 3. CDR1 SGHRS and CDR2 YFSETQ come from the germline V gene. The CDR3 loop spans 15 amino acids. The DNA of the CDR3 is TGCGCCAGCAGCTTGACAGGGGACCCTAACTATGGCTACACCTTC. As protein: CASSLTGDPNYGYTF.

This chain links TRBV30 with TRBJ1-2, with D possibly matching TRBD1 (6 bases). The CDR3 covers 14 residues. V was shortened by 1 base and J by 2 bases, with 11 bases between the two germline ends. CDR1 and CDR2 (germline): GTSNPN, SVGIG (reference sequence). The CDR3 bases are TGTGCCTGGAGTGGCGTTACAGGGAACTATGGCTACACCTTC. It specifies CAWSGVTGNYGYTF.

The chain joins TRBV5-1 to TRBJ2-7, with TRBD1 matching 7 bases. In germline, CDR1 is SGHRS, CDR2 YFSETQ. The V segment lost 0 bases and the J segment 2 bases; nucleotides outside the gene matches: 5. This CDR3 is 15 amino acids long. The CDR3 DNA sequence: TGCGCCAGCAGCTTGGAGACAGGGCCAACCTACGAGCAGTACTTC. Translated, it gives CASSLETGPTYEQYF.

The chain carries TRBV5-1 and TRBJ2-7; maybe TRBD2 (7 bases). The CDR3 sequence is 15 residues long. The V gene's germline CDR1 is SGHRS and CDR2 YFSETQ. V gave up 5 bases and J gave up 6 bases, with 21 bases separating them. This chain's CDR3 is CASRRGQGDLGEQYF. DNA of the CDR3: TGCGCCAGCAGGCGGGGGCAGGGTGATTTAGGCGAGCAGTACTTC.

The chain is built from TRBV7-9 and TRBJ2-3, with 7 bases aligning to TRBD1. This CDR3 region has 14 residues. Germline loops: CDR1 SEHNR, CDR2 FQNEAQ (reference sequence). With 5 bases clipped from V and 2 bases from J, the junction kept 4 bases outside the gene matches. CDR3 DNA: TGTGCCAGCAGCCCAGGGGGTCCCACAGATACGCAGTATTTT. Residues: CASSPGGPTDTQYF.

This chain joins TRBV19 and TRBJ1-5; D is possibly TRBD1 (5 bases). Germline V gene sequence: CDR1 LNHDA, CDR2 SQIVND (reference sequence). V was pared by 5 bases and J by 7 bases, with 18 bases between. The CDR3 consists of 15 residues. The CDR3 spells CASSSGLGAGQPQHF. In DNA form, the CDR3 reads TGTGCCAGTAGTTCCGGACTAGGGGCTGGGCAGCCCCAGCATTTT. The full variable domain, rest sourced from reference TRBV19 and TRBJ1-5, is DGGITQSPKYLFRKEGQNVTLSCEQNLNHDAMYWYRQDPGQGLRLIYYSQIVNDFQKGDIAEGYSVSREKKESFPLTVTSAQKNPTAFYLCASSSGLGAGQPQHFGDGTRLSIL.

This clone was counted only a few times. The chain couples TRBV29-1 to TRBJ1-2; 8 bases line up with TRBD1. The CDR3 extends over 13 amino acids. CDR1 and CDR2 from the germline V gene are SQVTM and ANQGSEA. Trimming removed 4 bases from V and 5 bases from J; junction bases left unmatched: 6. In nucleotides, the CDR3 is TGCAGCGTTGGGGGACAGGAGAATTATGGCTACACCTTC. Translating gives CSVGGQENYGYTF. The variable domain in full, with the rest retrieved from reference TRBV29-1 and TRBJ1-2, is SAVISQKPSRDICQRGTSLTIQCQVDSQVTMMFWYRQQPGQSLTLIATANQGSEATYESGFVIDKFPISRPNLTFSTLTVSNMSPEDSSIYLCSVGGQENYGYTFGSGTRLTVV.

The genes are TRBV4-1 and TRBJ1-2; D unclear. The CDR3 covers 15 residues. Germline CDR1 reads MGHRA; CDR2 reads YSYEKL. Trimming shortened V by 1 base and J by 4 bases, and 13 bases separated the two germline ends. This CDR3 is CASSQGGGSRYGYTF. CDR3 bases: TGCGCCAGCAGCCAAGGAGGCGGCAGCCGCTATGGCTACACCTTC.

The chain carries TRBV18 and TRBJ2-7; 12 bases are shared with TRBD2. V dropped 2 bases and J dropped 0; count of bases not matched to a gene: 5. The CDR3 consists of 17 residues. The germline V gene has CDR1 KGHSH and CDR2 LQKENI. The CDR3 loop is CASSPGLAGTLSYEQYF. The CDR3 DNA reads TGTGCCAGCTCACCAGGACTAGCGGGGACCCTCTCCTACGAGCAGTACTTC.

The chain combines TRBV19 with TRBJ2-1, with 8 positions matching TRBD2. The germline V gene encodes CDR1 LNHDA and CDR2 SQIVND (reference sequence). J was trimmed by 4 bases and V by 2 bases; bases with no gene match: 22. This CDR3 comprises 21 residues. The CDR3 region is CASSIRYWGLGAGEWYNEQFF. DNA of the CDR3: TGTGCCAGTAGTATAAGGTACTGGGGATTGGGAGCGGGAGAATGGTACAATGAGCAGTTCTTC.

The chain couples TRBV3-1 (or the pseudogene TRBV3-2) to TRBJ1-1; D might be TRBD1 (6 bases). Germline lookup yields CDR1 LGHDT and CDR2 YNNKEL (reference sequence). Trimming removed 2 bases at V and 2 bases at J, with 15 bases between. The CDR3 extends over 16 amino acids. DNA of the CDR3: TGTGCCAGCAGCCAACACCGGGGGGGCGGCAACACTGAAGCTTTCTTT. Its translation: CASSQHRGGGNTEAFF.

The chain recombines TRBV11-2 with TRBJ2-7; a possible D gene is TRBD1 (6 bases). The germline gives CDR1 SGHAT, CDR2 FQNNGV. Trimming took off 6 bases at V and 7 bases at J, with 10 bases between the two ends. This CDR3 is 11 amino acids long. CDR3 loop: CASRRGGEQYF. The CDR3 DNA reads as TGTGCCAGCAGACGAGGGGGTGAGCAGTACTTC.

V is TRBV18 and J is TRBJ2-5, with a tentative D call TRBD2 (6 bases). Germline CDR1 KGHSH, CDR2 LQKENI. The CDR3 loop spans 17 amino acids. V was pared by 3 bases and J by 2 bases, with 19 bases between. The DNA of the CDR3 is TGTGCCAGCTCACCTACACAGCCGGGAGAGTTACAAGAGACCCAGTACTTC. Translating gives CASSPTQPGELQETQYF. Together with reference TRBV18 and TRBJ2-5, the CDR3 gives the full variable domain: NAGVMQNPRHLVRRRGQEARLRCSPMKGHSHVYWYRQLPEEGLKFMVYLQKENIIDESGMPKERFSAEFPKEGPSILRIQQVVRGDSAAYFCASSPTQPGELQETQYFGPGTRLLVL.

This clone was observed once. The gene calls are TRBV14 and TRBJ1-1; tentatively, D is TRBD1 (5 bases). The CDR3 is made up of 13 amino acids. The germline V and J ends were trimmed by 6 bases and 1 base, with 9 bases remaining between them. Germline CDR1 is SGHDN and CDR2 is FVKESK. CDR3 residues: CASRRTGNTEAFF. As DNA, the CDR3 is TGTGCCAGCAGACGTACAGGGAACACTGAAGCTTTCTTT.

The chain joins TRBV18 to TRBJ2-1, with 7 bases matching TRBD1. J lost 3 bases, V lost 3 bases, and 2 bases had no gene match. The CDR3 length is 14 residues. Looked up from germline, CDR1 is KGHSH and CDR2 is LQKENI. The CDR3 here is CASSPGQSYNEQFF. The CDR3 DNA reads as TGTGCCAGCTCACCGGGACAGAGCTACAATGAGCAGTTCTTC. Full variable domain (remainder filled in from reference TRBV18 and TRBJ2-1): NAGVMQNPRHLVRRRGQEARLRCSPMKGHSHVYWYRQLPEEGLKFMVYLQKENIIDESGMPKERFSAEFPKEGPSILRIQQVVRGDSAAYFCASSPGQSYNEQFFGPGTRLTVL.

The gene calls are TRBV5-4 and TRBJ2-1; TRBD2 aligns across 14 bases. The CDR3 consists of 16 residues. Germline CDR1 SGHNT, CDR2 YYREEE (reference sequence). With V trimmed by 7 bases and J by 6 bases, 9 bases remained unmatched. DNA of the CDR3: TGTGCCAGCGGGCGGACTAGCGGGGGGCCATCCAATGAGCAGTTCTTC. Its protein is CASGRTSGGPSNEQFF.

This clone was picked up one time. The rearrangement joins TRBV4-1 to TRBJ2-7, with 8 bases that match TRBD2. The CDR3 extends over 16 amino acids. Per germline, CDR1 MGHRA and CDR2 YSYEKL. Trimming cost V 0 bases and J 0 bases; bases outside gene matches: 4. The CDR3 loop is CASSQDLTSGSYEQYF. The CDR3 coding sequence is TGCGCCAGCAGCCAAGATTTAACTAGCGGCTCCTACGAGCAGTACTTC.

Regarding this clone: Sequence at one end of the junction differs from germline and may be a read error. The chain links TRBV4-1 to TRBJ1-5; 7 positions match TRBD1. Germline values: CDR1 MGHRA, CDR2 YSYEKL. The CDR3 spans 13 residues. CDR3 in DNA: TGCGCCAGCAGCCAAGTACTTCAGGGACAGCAACTTTTT. It encodes CASSQVLQGQQLF.

The CDR3 DNA sequence: TGTGCCAGCAGGGACAGCTTCGTCGGGGAGCTGTTTTTT. Protein product: CASRDSFVGELFF. The V and J genes are TRBV2 and TRBJ2-2; possible D gene TRBD1, 6 bases. V lost 6 bases, J lost 7 bases, and 12 bases lay in between. Germline V lookup: CDR1 SNHLY, CDR2 FYNNEI. This CDR3 spans 13 amino acids. The full variable domain, in which reference TRBV2 and TRBJ2-2 provide the parts outside the CDR3, is EPEVTQTPSHQVTQMGQEVILRCVPISNHLYFYWYRQILGQKVEFLVSFYNNEISEKSEIFDDQFSVERPDGSNFTLKIRSTKLEDSAMYFCASRDSFVGELFFGEGSRLTVL.